The 15 T cell receptor beta chains below all came from one sample that was sequenced in a study of cytomegalovirus exposure and HLA in healthy donors (dated by TCRdb to about 2017). The library was obtained by the immunoSEQ multiplex PCR assay. The multiplex PCR relied on a mix of 60 forward primers for TCR Vbeta segments and 13 reverse primers for TCR Jbeta segments. TCRdb limited this immuneACCESS table to in-frame rearrangements with V and J called. A share of clones is missing; checked studies link under half to unresolved V genes, and the rest is unexplained. The sample table shows roughly 130,000 clones, and 70% to 85% are seen once. The top ten constitute about 2.9% of the sample. Sequencing was done on a sample of PBMCs. These receptors all come from a boy younger than 10 in good health and CMV-seronegative.

This clone was picked up one time. This rearrangement joins TRBV7-2 to TRBJ2-4, with a weak D call TRBD2 (6 bases). The length of the CDR3 is 15 residues. V lost 4 bases, J lost 3 bases, and 13 bases lay in between. CDR1 SGHTA and CDR2 FQGNSA come from the germline V gene. DNA of the CDR3: TGTGCCAGCAGCTCCCCCGGAGCGGGCAAAAACATTCAGTACTTC. It encodes CASSSPGAGKNIQYF.

The chain couples TRBV29-1 to TRBJ2-5, with D perhaps matching TRBD2 (5 bases). This CDR3 is built from 13 residues. V was trimmed by 4 bases and J by 7 bases, leaving 16 bases between them. Per germline, CDR1 SQVTM and CDR2 ANQGSEA. The CDR3 region is CSVVSIGVGTQYF. The CDR3 nucleotides are TGCAGCGTTGTGAGCATCGGGGTAGGGACCCAGTACTTC.

The chain carries TRBV9 and TRBJ2-1, with TRBD1 as a possible D gene (6 bases). Germline CDR1 and CDR2: SGDLS and YYNGEE. The CDR3 extends over 16 amino acids. V was clipped by 7 bases and J by 6 bases, with 23 bases between them. The CDR3 DNA reads TGTGCCAGCCAAAACCGGGACACCTCGTCCCCCAATGAGCAGTTCTTC. It is translated as CASQNRDTSSPNEQFF. Using reference TRBV9 and TRBJ2-1 for the parts outside the CDR3, the full variable domain is DSGVTQTPKHLITATGQRVTLRCSPRSGDLSVYWYQQSLDQGLQFLIQYYNGEERAKGNILERFSAQQFPDLHSELNLSSLELGDSALYFCASQNRDTSSPNEQFFGPGTRLTVL.

The J gene is TRBJ1-1, the V gene TRBV4-3; tentatively, D is TRBD1 (5 bases). The CDR3 runs to 15 residues. V was cut by 1 base and J by 7 bases, with 16 bases left in between. From germline, CDR1 is LGHNA and CDR2 YSLEER. CDR3 protein: CASSQGWGGKREAFF. The CDR3 DNA sequence: TGCGCCAGCAGCCAAGGCTGGGGGGGGAAGCGTGAAGCTTTCTTT.

The chain employs TRBV5-8 and TRBJ1-1; 10 bases map to TRBD1. Germline CDR1 is SGHTS and CDR2 is YDEGEE. The V gene end was trimmed by 2 bases and the J gene end by 11 bases; junction bases not matched to a gene: 3. The CDR3 sequence is 12 residues long. The CDR3 DNA reads as TGTGCCAGCAGCTTCCGGGACAGGGGCGCTTTCTTT. Translating gives CASSFRDRGAFF.

This clone was found once. The J gene is TRBJ1-1, the V gene TRBV25-1; D remains unclear. Trimming pared 1 base from V and 1 base from J, leaving 7 bases between. This CDR3 is 14 amino acids long. CDR1 is MGHDK and CDR2 is SYGVNS in the germline V gene. CDR3 in DNA: TGTGCCAGCAGTGAATCAGGCAGGAACACTGAAGCTTTCTTT. Residues: CASSESGRNTEAFF.

This chain uses TRBV4-1 with TRBJ1-3; the D is unclear. V was shortened by 0 bases and J by 2 bases, with 8 bases between the two germline ends. The CDR3 is 15 amino acids. Germline values: CDR1 MGHRA, CDR2 YSYEKL. The CDR3 sequence: CASSQDGGPGNTIYF. For the CDR3, the DNA is TGCGCCAGCAGCCAAGACGGAGGGCCTGGAAACACCATATATTTT.

This clone was found a few times. This CDR3 reads CASSGGLEKWVGGQPQHF. Written as DNA, the CDR3 is TGTGCCAGCAGTGGCGGCCTGGAGAAATGGGTAGGAGGGCAGCCCCAGCATTTT. The genes are TRBV2 and TRBJ1-5, with D unresolved. CDR1 is SNHLY, CDR2 FYNNEI, per germline. V gave up 4 bases and J gave up 7 bases, with 26 bases separating them. The CDR3 has 18 amino acids.

The genes are TRBV5-1 and TRBJ2-1, with D hard to call. The CDR3 is 17 amino acids. CDR1 and CDR2 (germline): SGHRS, YFSETQ. Trimming took 3 bases from V and 0 from J, leaving 16 bases between them. CDR3 nucleotide sequence: TGCGCCAGCAGCTCTGGAATTCTCCCGGGCTCCTACAATGAGCAGTTCTTC. Amino acids: CASSSGILPGSYNEQFF.

Details on this clone: The sample contains more than one DNA sequence encoding this CDR3. This sequence joins TRBV10-1 and TRBJ2-1; 11 bases line up with TRBD2. The CDR3 consists of 15 residues. Germline V gives CDR1 WNHNN, CDR2 SYGVQD (reference sequence). V gave up 7 bases and J gave up 8 bases; unmatched junction bases: 10. The CDR3: CASTSSGRALDEQFF. In nucleotides, the CDR3 is TGCGCCAGCACAAGTAGCGGGAGGGCCTTAGATGAGCAGTTCTTC.

The count of this clone is one. The CDR3 DNA reads TGTGCCAGCAGCTTTACAGGGAAGAACACTGAAGCTTTCTTT. This gives the protein CASSFTGKNTEAFF. This chain joins TRBV7-3 and TRBJ1-1, with D possibly matching TRBD1 (6 bases). The germline V and J ends were trimmed by 3 bases and 1 base, with 9 bases remaining between them. CDR1 and CDR2 from the germline V gene are SGHTA and FQGTGA. The CDR3 totals 14 residues.

The chain has TRBV25-1 and TRBJ2-7; D not resolved. V was cut by 6 bases and J by 3 bases, with 9 bases left in between. The length of the CDR3 is 12 residues. The germline CDR1 and CDR2 sequences are MGHDK and SYGVNS. CDR3 in amino acids: CASRDTGYEQYF. In DNA form, the CDR3 reads TGTGCCAGCAGAGACACTGGCTACGAGCAGTACTTC.

The chain is built from TRBV2 and TRBJ2-7; D gene ambiguous. Germline CDR1 SNHLY, CDR2 FYNNEI. CDR3 length equals 11 residues. V was cut by 4 bases and J by 3 bases, with 4 bases left in between. The DNA for the CDR3 is TGTGCCAGCAGTGGGGGCTACGAGCAGTACGTC. Protein sequence: CASSGGYEQYV.

This chain uses TRBV7-3 with TRBJ2-2; TRBD1 is a possible D gene (5 bases). The V and J ends lost 1 base and 1 base respectively, with 10 bases between them. The V gene's germline CDR1 is SGHTA and CDR2 FQGTGA. CDR3 size: 16 residues. CDR3 loop: CASSLIGQGNTGELFF. In nucleotides, the CDR3 is TGTGCCAGCAGCTTAATAGGGCAGGGGAACACCGGGGAGCTGTTTTTT. The full variable domain, its missing parts supplied by reference TRBV7-3 and TRBJ2-2, is GAGVSQTPSNKVTEKGKYVELRCDPISGHTALYWYRQSLGQGPEFLIYFQGTGAADDSGLPNDRFFAVRPEGSVSTLKIQRTERGDSAVYLCASSLIGQGNTGELFFGEGSRLTVL.

This chain connects TRBV27 to TRBJ1-2, with D unresolved. Trimming stripped 3 bases from V and 2 bases from J, with 7 bases between. The germline V gene encodes CDR1 MNHEY and CDR2 SMNVEV (reference sequence). This CDR3 contains 13 residues. The CDR3 sequence is CASSFWENYGYTF. In DNA, the CDR3 is TGTGCCAGCAGTTTTTGGGAGAACTATGGCTACACCTTC.